One sample yielded the 16 T cell receptor beta chains listed below, sequenced in a study of T cells after yellow fever vaccination. MiXCR, applied by TCRdb to the 5' RACE reads, yields one record per CDR3 protein. Among hundreds of thousands of distinct CDR3 sequences, around 3.6% were seen once, and the ten largest hold 20% to 30%. The material sequenced was PBMCs, taken on the day of the yellow fever booster vaccination. These receptors were taken from a young man who received the YFV17D yellow fever vaccine.

This clonotype was detected many times. The CDR3 sequence is CASSQFAGYNEQFF. The CDR3, as DNA: TGTGCCAGCAGCCAGTTTGCAGGATACAATGAGCAGTTCTTC. The genes are TRBV7-3 and TRBJ2-1, with D unclear. The CDR3 extends over 14 amino acids. V lost 5 bases, J lost 4 bases, and 12 bases lay in between. In germline, CDR1 is SGHTA, CDR2 FQGTGA. Complete variable domain (other parts from reference TRBV7-3 and TRBJ2-1): GAGVSQTPSNKVTEKGKYVELRCDPISGHTALYWYRQSLGQGPEFLIYFQGTGAADDSGLPNDRFFAVRPEGSVSTLKIQRTERGDSAVYLCASSQFAGYNEQFFGPGTRLTVL.

The sample holds many counts of this clonotype. J is TRBJ1-1 and V is TRBV14; a possible D gene is TRBD1 (6 bases). CDR3 length: 13 amino acids. Germline CDR1 and CDR2: SGHDN and FVKESK. V lost 3 bases and J lost 6, with 11 bases in between. CDR3 sequence reads: CASSQIRGSEAFF. DNA for the CDR3: TGTGCCAGCAGCCAGATCAGGGGTTCTGAAGCTTTCTTT.

This clonotype occurred many times. This rearrangement joins TRBV12-5 to TRBJ2-1; 9 bases are a match to TRBD2. CDR1 and CDR2 from the germline V gene are LGHNT and FRNRAP. The V gene end was trimmed by 2 bases and the J gene end by 3 bases; junction bases not matched to a gene: 8. CDR3 length: 17 residues. The CDR3 DNA follows: TGTGCTAGTGGTTTGTCGTTCGGCGGGGGGGTCTACAATGAGCAGTTCTTC. Its protein product is CASGLSFGGGVYNEQFF.

In this sample, this clonotype turned up a few times. The V and J genes are TRBV5-6 and TRBJ1-4; no clear D. With 1 base removed from V and 0 bases from J, the gap between germline ends came to 22 bases. The germline V gene has CDR1 SGHDT and CDR2 YYEEEE. The CDR3 extends over 20 amino acids. CDR3 protein: CASSLSWQAYRSSTNEKLFF. CDR3 DNA sequence: TGTGCCAGCAGCTTGTCGTGGCAGGCCTATCGATCGTCAACTAATGAAAAACTGTTTTTT.

This clonotype was counted ten times or more. V is TRBV6-4 and J is TRBJ2-3, with TRBD2 matching over 13 bases. The J segment lost 4 bases and the V segment lost 2 bases, leaving 0 bases of the junction unmatched. Per the germline V gene, CDR1 is MRHNA and CDR2 is SNTAGT. The CDR3 covers 15 residues. The chain's CDR3 is CASSDGTSGADTQYF. CDR3 coding DNA: TGTGCCAGCAGTGACGGGACTAGCGGGGCAGATACGCAGTATTTT.

At least ten counts were recorded for this clonotype. This chain connects TRBV10-3 to TRBJ2-7; D is perhaps TRBD1 (7 bases). This CDR3 spans 17 amino acids. V lost 3 bases to trimming and J lost 6 bases, with 24 bases between them. Germline V CDR1 and CDR2: ENHRY, SYGVKD. CDR3 DNA sequence: TGTGCCATCAGTGACCATGACCCCAGGGGGGCGCAAGGCGAGCAGTACGTC. Protein product: CAISDHDPRGAQGEQYV.

This clonotype showed up just a few times. This chain joins TRBV12-3 or TRBV12-4 and TRBJ2-7; possible D gene TRBD1, 5 bases. Trimming pared 6 bases from V and 2 bases from J, leaving 8 bases between. The CDR3 sequence is 12 residues long. The CDR3: CASSPDTYEQYF. CDR3 bases: TGTGCCAGCAGCCCGGACACCTACGAGCAGTACTTC.

This clonotype was seen only a few times. The rearrangement joins TRBV12-3 or TRBV12-4 to TRBJ1-5; D is unresolved. CDR3 length: 15 residues. Trimming pared 1 base from V and 3 bases from J, leaving 10 bases between. The CDR3 reads CASSLEEGANQPQHF. The CDR3 coding sequence is TGTGCCAGCAGTTTAGAGGAAGGCGCCAATCAGCCCCAGCATTTT.

The V gene is TRBV12-3 or TRBV12-4, the J gene TRBJ1-1; 7 nucleotides match TRBD1. The CDR3 runs 14 residues. V was pared by 6 bases and J by 10 bases, with 14 bases of the junction left unmatched. CDR3 bases: TGTGCCAGCAGACCCAGGACAGGATCAAGGGGAGCTTTCTTT. The encoded protein is CASRPRTGSRGAFF.

The V call is TRBV4-3, the J call TRBJ1-2; D ambiguous. The germline CDR1 and CDR2 sequences are LGHNA and YSLEER. There are 14 residues in the CDR3. Trimming removed 0 bases from V and 4 bases from J, with 9 bases in between. CDR3 in amino acids: CASSQDMSGYGYTF. The CDR3 region has the DNA TGCGCCAGCAGCCAAGATATGAGCGGCTATGGCTACACCTTC.

This clonotype has ten or more counts. The chain joins TRBV28 to TRBJ2-5; maybe TRBD1 (6 bases). The CDR3 spans 12 residues. Germline lookup yields CDR1 MDHEN and CDR2 SYDVKM. Trimming left V 5 bases short and J 7 bases short, with 11 bases between. The CDR3 bases are TGTGCCAGCAGTCTCGTAGGGGGGACCCAGTACTTC. It is translated as CASSLVGGTQYF.

This clonotype was recorded many times. The chain uses TRBV5-5 and TRBJ2-1; 8 bases agree with TRBD2. Looked up from germline, CDR1 is SGHKS and CDR2 is YYEKEE (reference sequence). The CDR3 consists of 16 residues. The junction had 10 bases not matched to a gene; V was cut back by 4 bases and J by 4 bases. The CDR3 sequence: CASSPFGRGAYNEQFF. CDR3 DNA: TGTGCCAGCAGCCCGTTTGGGCGGGGGGCATACAATGAGCAGTTCTTC.

This clonotype was seen more than once but under ten times. V gene TRBV4-3 combines with J gene TRBJ1-1; TRBD1 aligns across 8 bases. CDR3 size: 14 residues. The trim removed 1 base at V and 7 bases at J, leaving 5 bases unmatched. CDR1 is LGHNA and CDR2 is YSLEER in the germline V gene. The CDR3 sequence is CASSQGDRGNEAFF. The CDR3 region has the DNA TGCGCCAGCAGCCAAGGAGACAGGGGAAATGAAGCTTTCTTT.

The chain combines TRBV12-3 or TRBV12-4 with TRBJ2-3; perhaps D is TRBD1 or TRBD2 (6 bases each). CDR3 length: 15 amino acids. The V end was cut by 6 bases, the J end by 0 bases, with 13 bases between. This CDR3 reads CASRFRGPSTDTQYF. The CDR3, as DNA: TGTGCCAGCAGATTCCGGGGGCCTAGCACAGATACGCAGTATTTT.

This clonotype was recorded many times. This rearrangement joins TRBV5-1 to TRBJ1-2; D gene unclear. Germline CDR1 reads SGHRS; CDR2 reads YFSETQ. CDR3 length equals 14 residues. Trimming removed 4 bases from V and 7 bases from J, with 17 bases in between. Here the CDR3 reads CASSPGGVPVGYTF. CDR3 coding DNA: TGCGCCAGCAGCCCCGGCGGGGTCCCCGTTGGCTACACCTTC.

In its sample, this clonotype was seen many times. The chain has TRBV7-2 and TRBJ2-1; a possible D gene is TRBD2 (7 bases). V was cut by 3 bases and J by 15 bases, with 27 bases left in between. The germline V gene has CDR1 SGHTA and CDR2 FQGNSA. This CDR3 comprises 16 residues. CDR3 nucleotides: TGTGCCAGCAGCTTCCTCGGGGGGCCAGCAGACTCGTCTCGGTTCTTC. Protein: CASSFLGGPADSSRFF. Full variable domain (remainder filled in from reference TRBV7-2 and TRBJ2-1): GAGVSQSPSNKVTEKGKDVELRCDPISGHTALYWYRQSLGQGLEFLIYFQGNSAPDKSGLPSDRFSAERTGGSVSTLTIQRTQQEDSAVYLCASSFLGGPADSSRFFGPGTRLTVL.